A few counts support the clone carrying this T cell receptor beta chain. The antigen remains undetermined. Unique molecular identifiers tagged the TCR beta cDNA libraries. Around 500,000 cDNA molecules were recovered from an input of about 1 to 10 million T cells. MiXCR, applied by TCRdb to the PCR reads, yields one record per CDR3 protein. The data hold around 710,000 distinct CDR3 sequences, with about half observed a single time. This entry is derived from a study of post-analysis software for immune sequencing data. Turning to the study itself: Relapsing-remitting, secondary progressive and progressive-relapsing multiple sclerosis were all included among the disease courses. Notes on the study in general: Higher frequency in patients than in controls was seen for about five TRBV segments, with TRBV5-6, TRBV5-1 and TRBV20-1 among them. People with multiple sclerosis had a significantly lower normalized Chao1 diversity than controls did. Samples prepared in the same batch strongly co-clustered by F measure.

The CDR3 length is 14 residues. Germline assignment: CDR1 MGHRA and CDR2 YSYEKL. The V gene end was trimmed by 0 bases and the J gene end by 4 bases; junction bases not matched to a gene: 2. V usage is TRBV4-1 and J usage is TRBJ1-2, with 7 bases matching TRBD1. Sequencing was carried out using blood. The sequence derives from a girl between 10 and 17 years old with multiple sclerosis. This chain's CDR3 is CASSQEDRVYGYTF. DNA of the CDR3: TGCGCCAGCAGCCAAGAAGACAGGGTCTATGGCTACACCTTC.